This entry lists 27 T cell receptor beta chains sequenced from one sample in a study of blood T cell repertoires in COVID-19. Using immunoSEQ multiplex PCR, the repertoire was profiled, and TCRdb retains in-frame clones only, with some absent. The data hold about 170,000 clones, with around 90% observed a single time. Sequences were obtained from peripheral blood. Source of these receptors: a man aged 45-65 years who had recovered from COVID-19.

This chain joins TRBV18 and TRBJ2-7; perhaps TRBD2 as D (5 bases). Trimming cost V 1 base and J 0 bases, with 10 bases left between them. The germline gives CDR1 KGHSH, CDR2 LQKENI. The CDR3 has 15 amino acids. CDR3: CASSPREFISYEQYF. The CDR3 DNA sequence: TGTGCCAGCTCACCACGGGAGTTCATCTCCTACGAGCAGTACTTC. Complete variable domain (other parts from reference TRBV18 and TRBJ2-7): NAGVMQNPRHLVRRRGQEARLRCSPMKGHSHVYWYRQLPEEGLKFMVYLQKENIIDESGMPKERFSAEFPKEGPSILRIQQVVRGDSAAYFCASSPREFISYEQYFGPGTRLTVT.

The chain links TRBV5-6 to TRBJ2-3; 12 nucleotides align to TRBD2. The CDR3 is made up of 15 amino acids. V gave up 2 bases and J gave up 5 bases; unmatched junction bases: 3. CDR1 is SGHDT and CDR2 is YYEEEE in the germline V gene. The CDR3 here is CASSFRTSGKDTQYF. The CDR3 coding sequence is TGTGCCAGCAGCTTTCGGACTAGCGGGAAAGATACGCAGTATTTT.

This clone showed up just a few times. CDR3 DNA: TGTGCCAGTAGTAGAAGACAGGGTCGGGCTTTCTTT. This gives the protein CASSRRQGRAFF. The chain employs TRBV19 and TRBJ1-1; the match to TRBD1 covers 7 bases. Germline values: CDR1 LNHDA, CDR2 SQIVND (reference sequence). Trimming at V came to 4 bases and at J to 11 bases, leaving 7 bases not matched to a gene. CDR3 length equals 12 residues.

This clone was detected only once. The V and J genes are TRBV19 and TRBJ2-5, with D possibly matching TRBD1 (6 bases). Per germline, CDR1 LNHDA and CDR2 SQIVND (reference sequence). With 7 bases removed from V and 2 bases from J, the gap between germline ends came to 14 bases. This CDR3 has 14 amino acids. The CDR3 DNA reads as TGTGCCAGTATCGCGACAGGACCTCAAGAGACCCAGTACTTC. It codes for CASIATGPQETQYF.

The chain carries TRBV19 and TRBJ1-1, with D maybe TRBD1 (6 bases). V was pared by 6 bases and J by 4 bases, with 15 bases between. Germline CDR1 is LNHDA and CDR2 is SQIVND (reference sequence). This CDR3 spans 14 amino acids. CDR3 protein: CASRSGQIGTEAFF. CDR3 nucleotide sequence: TGTGCCAGTAGATCGGGACAAATCGGCACTGAAGCTTTCTTT.

The chain uses TRBV24-1 and TRBJ1-1; D unclear. V was trimmed by 0 bases and J by 0 bases, leaving 7 bases between them. CDR1 is KGHDR, CDR2 SFDVKD, per germline. The CDR3 has 15 residues. This CDR3 reads CATSDLSSVNTEAFF. The CDR3 region has the DNA TGTGCCACCAGTGATTTGTCTTCGGTGAACACTGAAGCTTTCTTT.

This clone was recorded only once. The chain carries TRBV7-3 and TRBJ2-5; 14 positions agree with TRBD2. The junction had 6 bases not matched to a gene; V was cut back by 3 bases and J by 6 bases. Germline V CDR1 and CDR2: SGHTA, FQGTGA. The CDR3 spans 16 residues. The CDR3 loop is CASSLTSGGAVKTQYF. CDR3 DNA: TGTGCCAGCAGCTTGACTAGCGGGGGGGCCGTGAAGACCCAGTACTTC.

The rearrangement uses TRBV5-1 and TRBJ2-1; 16 bases fit TRBD2. V shed 3 bases and J 9 bases; nucleotides not matched to a gene: 9. The CDR3 is 17 amino acids. Germline CDR1 and CDR2: SGHRS and YFSETQ. CDR3 in DNA: TGCGCCAGCAGCTCCGGGACTAGCGGGGGGGTATCCAGTGAGCAGTTCTTC. This encodes CASSSGTSGGVSSEQFF.

The chain has TRBV19 and TRBJ2-7; D may be TRBD2 (6 bases). Trimming cost V 6 bases and J 6 bases, with 18 bases left between them. The CDR3 sequence is 14 residues long. Germline CDR1 reads LNHDA; CDR2 reads SQIVND (reference sequence). This CDR3 reads CASRVDGGIGEQYF. As DNA, the CDR3 is TGTGCCAGTAGGGTAGATGGCGGGATCGGCGAGCAGTACTTC.

This clone was recorded only once. This rearrangement joins TRBV9 to TRBJ2-7, with 9 bases that match TRBD2. The CDR3 totals 15 residues. Germline CDR1 and CDR2: SGDLS and YYNGEE. J was trimmed by 4 bases and V by 4 bases; bases with no gene match: 9. CDR3 nucleotides: TGTGCCAGCAGCCCCTCCGGGACTAGCCTTTACGAGCAGTACTTC. It specifies CASSPSGTSLYEQYF.

This sequence joins TRBV5-4 and TRBJ2-7, with 10 bases identical to TRBD1. The V and J ends lost 0 bases and 6 bases, in that order; junction bases with no gene match: 6. The CDR3 is 15 amino acids. Germline V CDR1 and CDR2: SGHNT, YYREEE (reference sequence). This CDR3 is CASSLEGTGAREQYF. CDR3 DNA: TGTGCCAGCAGCTTGGAGGGGACAGGGGCACGCGAGCAGTACTTC. Combining the CDR3 with reference TRBV5-4 and TRBJ2-7 gives the whole variable domain ETGVTQSPTHLIKTRGQQVTLRCSSQSGHNTVSWYQQALGQGPQFIFQYYREEENGRGNFPPRFSGLQFPNYSSELNVNALELDDSALYLCASSLEGTGAREQYFGPGTRLTVT.

This chain links TRBV28 with TRBJ2-3, with D possibly being TRBD1 (6 bases). The germline V gene has CDR1 MDHEN and CDR2 SYDVKM. The CDR3 sequence is 14 residues long. Trimming cost V 5 bases and J 1 base, with 10 bases left between them. CDR3 nucleotides: TGTGCCAGCAGTAACAGGGATCGCACAGATACGCAGTATTTT. Translated, it gives CASSNRDRTDTQYF.

This rearrangement joins TRBV15 to TRBJ2-2, with 9 bases fitting TRBD2. The CDR3 contains 17 residues. Germline V gene data show CDR1 as LNHNV and CDR2 as YYDKDF (reference sequence). V dropped 1 base and J dropped 4; count of bases not matched to a gene: 7. The CDR3 spells CATSRAGSGSPTGELFF. DNA of the CDR3: TGTGCCACCAGCAGAGCGGGTAGCGGGAGCCCCACCGGGGAGCTGTTTTTT.

V usage is TRBV6-5 and J usage is TRBJ2-2; 8 bases agree with TRBD2. Germline V lookup: CDR1 MNHEY, CDR2 SVGAGI. J was trimmed by 9 bases and V by 4 bases; bases with no gene match: 7. This CDR3 is 14 amino acids long. The CDR3 reads CASSSHRTSWELFF. The CDR3 coding sequence is TGTGCCAGCAGTTCCCATCGGACTAGCTGGGAGCTGTTTTTT.

This clone was observed at least ten times. CDR3 residues: CASSAGDSYGYTF. In nucleotides, the CDR3 is TGTGCCAGCAGCGCAGGGGATTCCTATGGCTACACCTTC. This chain links TRBV9 with TRBJ1-2, with a tentative D call TRBD1 (6 bases). With 3 bases removed from V and 4 bases from J, the gap between germline ends came to 10 bases. Germline V gene data show CDR1 as SGDLS and CDR2 as YYNGEE. There are 13 residues in the CDR3.

The chain joins TRBV27 to TRBJ2-3; 8 bases match TRBD1. This CDR3 spans 14 amino acids. V trimming: 2 bases; J trimming: 4 bases; junction bases outside the gene matches: 2. Germline V lookup: CDR1 MNHEY, CDR2 SMNVEV (reference sequence). CDR3 bases: TGTGCCAGCAGTTTAGACAGGGGTTCAGATACGCAGTATTTT. Its translation is CASSLDRGSDTQYF.

The chain combines TRBV6-1 with TRBJ2-2; the D is unclear. Germline V gives CDR1 MNHNS, CDR2 SASEGT. Between the trimmed V and J ends, which lost 3 bases and 0 bases, there was a span of 8 bases. The CDR3 contains 15 residues. CDR3 loop: CASSDRFANTGELFF. DNA for the CDR3: TGTGCCAGCAGTGACAGGTTTGCGAACACCGGGGAGCTGTTTTTT.

The V call is TRBV3-1 (or the pseudogene TRBV3-2), the J call TRBJ2-7; 7 positions match TRBD1. Trimming at V came to 1 base and at J to 6 bases, leaving 6 bases not matched to a gene. This CDR3 contains 14 residues. Germline V CDR1 and CDR2: LGHDT, YNNKEL (reference sequence). CDR3 sequence: CASSQVTGKTEQYF. The CDR3 DNA follows: TGTGCCAGCAGCCAAGTGACAGGGAAGACCGAGCAGTACTTC.

The chain carries TRBV5-5 and TRBJ2-3; no clear D. Trimming left V 3 bases short and J 0 bases short, with 17 bases between. This CDR3 comprises 17 residues. CDR1 SGHKS and CDR2 YYEKEE come from the germline V gene (reference sequence). CDR3 amino acids: CASSSSPPPRSTDTQYF. CDR3 nucleotide sequence: TGTGCCAGCAGCTCTTCTCCCCCCCCTAGGAGCACAGATACGCAGTATTTT.

The chain uses TRBV30 and TRBJ2-7; TRBD1 agrees at 7 bases. Germline trimming cut 3 bases from V and 1 base from J; bases unmatched to any gene: 6. Germline CDR1 GTSNPN, CDR2 SVGIG (reference sequence). The CDR3 is 14 residues long. The CDR3 region has the DNA TGTGCCTGGAGCCACGGGACAGCTTCCTACGAGCAGTACTTC. Its protein is CAWSHGTASYEQYF.

J is TRBJ2-6 and V is TRBV5-1, with D perhaps matching TRBD2 (5 bases). V lost 0 bases and J lost 3, with 13 bases in between. The CDR3 covers 17 residues. Germline V gene data show CDR1 as SGHRS and CDR2 as YFSETQ. Here the CDR3 DNA reads TGCGCCAGCAGCTTGGTGGCGGGTAGACGTGGGGCCAACGTCCTGACTTTC. It encodes CASSLVAGRRGANVLTF.

This clone was picked up a small number of times. V gene TRBV4-2 combines with J gene TRBJ1-3, with 7 bases matching TRBD1. From germline, CDR1 is LGHNA and CDR2 YNFKEQ. The CDR3 length is 16 residues. V lost 4 bases and J lost 0; bases outside the gene matches: 6. The CDR3 coding sequence is TGTGCCAGCAGCCCAGCAAGGGGGCTCTCTGGAAACACCATATATTTT. It yields the protein CASSPARGLSGNTIYF.

This chain uses TRBV5-1 with TRBJ1-4, with 7 nucleotides matching TRBD1. Trimming cost V 0 bases and J 10 bases; bases outside gene matches: 9. The CDR3 runs 15 residues. The germline V gene encodes CDR1 SGHRS and CDR2 YFSETQ. The CDR3 loop is CASSLVAGGGGKLFF. CDR3 sequence (DNA): TGCGCCAGCAGCTTGGTAGCAGGGGGTGGCGGAAAACTGTTTTTT.

The V and J genes are TRBV28 and TRBJ1-1; D call uncertain. Germline lookup yields CDR1 MDHEN and CDR2 SYDVKM. This CDR3 has 14 residues. V was shortened by 3 bases and J by 3 bases, with 11 bases between the two germline ends. In DNA, the CDR3 is TGTGCCAGCAGTTTGCGCGGTCTTGACACTGAAGCTTTCTTT. Translating gives CASSLRGLDTEAFF. The whole variable domain, remainder taken from reference TRBV28 and TRBJ1-1, is DVKVTQSSRYLVKRTGEKVFLECVQDMDHENMFWYRQDPGLGLRLIYFSYDVKMKEKGDIPEGYSVSREKKERFSLILESASTNQTSMYLCASSLRGLDTEAFFGQGTRLTVV.

In its sample, this clone was seen a few times. J is TRBJ1-5 and V is TRBV6-5; D gene unclear. The CDR3 is 13 residues long. Germline CDR1 MNHEY, CDR2 SVGAGI. Trimming shortened V by 0 bases and J by 4 bases, and 4 bases separated the two germline ends. This chain's CDR3 is CASSYSANQPQHF. CDR3 DNA sequence: TGTGCCAGCAGTTACTCCGCGAATCAGCCCCAGCATTTT.

This chain connects TRBV9 to TRBJ2-3; TRBD1 matches at 9 bases. Germline V CDR1 and CDR2: SGDLS, YYNGEE. There are 16 residues in the CDR3. V lost 3 bases, J lost 0 bases, and 5 bases stayed unmatched. The CDR3 sequence: CASSATGGASTDTQYF. The CDR3 DNA reads as TGTGCCAGCAGCGCCACAGGGGGCGCGAGCACAGATACGCAGTATTTT.

The rearrangement links TRBV11-3 to TRBJ2-3, with 8 bases fitting TRBD2. V was clipped by 5 bases and J by 2 bases; unmatched bases: 6. The V gene's germline CDR1 is SGHNT and CDR2 YENEEA. This CDR3 has 15 amino acids. CDR3 DNA sequence: TGTGCCAGCAGCCCCGGCGGGGGGCCCACAGATACGCAGTATTTT. It yields the protein CASSPGGGPTDTQYF.